These T cell receptor beta chains were read from a single sample in a study of T cell changes during pregnancy in multiple sclerosis. This table comes from immunoSEQ multiplex PCR, and its TCRdb copy is limited to in-frame clones, with some not included. Of about 70,000 clones listed, just over 90% are singletons. The sample here was peripheral blood, taken in the third trimester of pregnancy. Every receptor here comes from a female donor with multiple sclerosis, enrolled in a pregnancy study. Each CDR3 is given with its conserved first and last residue. A D gene is named only where the DNA matches it firmly.

v_gene: TRBV12-5
d_gene: -
j_gene: TRBJ1-5
CDR3aa: CASGLEERQPQHF

v_gene: TRBV30
d_gene: -
j_gene: TRBJ1-2
CDR3aa: CAWVGRSYGYTF

v_gene: TRBV28
d_gene: TRBD1
j_gene: TRBJ2-5
CDR3aa: CASTTQLRGRAETQYF

v_gene: TRBV6-1
d_gene: -
j_gene: TRBJ2-3
CDR3aa: CASSEPGAGSVRDTQYF

v_gene: TRBV28
d_gene: TRBD1
j_gene: TRBJ2-7
CDR3aa: CATYVQGVAREQYF

v_gene: TRBV2
d_gene: -
j_gene: TRBJ1-3
CDR3aa: CASQLSSSGNTIYF

v_gene: TRBV11-1
d_gene: TRBD2
j_gene: TRBJ2-1
CDR3aa: CASTVRTSPYNEQFF

v_gene: TRBV5-5
d_gene: TRBD1
j_gene: TRBJ1-1
CDR3aa: CASSSRTGTEAFF

v_gene: TRBV29-1
d_gene: TRBD1
j_gene: TRBJ1-2
CDR3aa: CSAGDREYGYTF

v_gene: TRBV28
d_gene: -
j_gene: TRBJ2-2
CDR3aa: CASSPANTGELFF

v_gene: TRBV2
d_gene: TRBD1
j_gene: TRBJ1-3
CDR3aa: CASSSTGGPFSGNTIYF

v_gene: TRBV28
d_gene: TRBD1
j_gene: TRBJ2-7
CDR3aa: CASNPRDRGSYEQYF

v_gene: TRBV18
d_gene: -
j_gene: TRBJ2-7
CDR3aa: CASSPLVSGDKNAYEQYF

v_gene: TRBV5-5
d_gene: TRBD2
j_gene: TRBJ2-5
CDR3aa: CASSSPIAGGQETQYF

v_gene: TRBV2
d_gene: TRBD1
j_gene: TRBJ1-2
CDR3aa: CASRGGRGYGYTF

v_gene: TRBV5-4
d_gene: TRBD1
j_gene: TRBJ1-2
CDR3aa: CASSSTGGAYGYTF

v_gene: TRBV11-3
d_gene: TRBD2
j_gene: TRBJ2-3
CDR3aa: CASSPGTSGYTDTQYF

v_gene: TRBV25-1
d_gene: TRBD2
j_gene: TRBJ2-6
CDR3aa: CASSSGRATGANVLTF

v_gene: TRBV9
d_gene: -
j_gene: TRBJ2-2
CDR3aa: CASSVVGTGELFF

v_gene: TRBV2
d_gene: -
j_gene: TRBJ1-5
CDR3aa: CASSESMERRSPQHF